The sequence of this T cell receptor beta chain was determined in a study of blood T cells in healthy people across ages. On this clonotype itself: What it recognizes is unknown.

Study findings and constraints: Age brought a roughly linear fall in TCR beta diversity measured per million T cells.

Donors were healthy Caucasian individuals from Russia aged roughly 6 to 95. Using a J-beta primer mix together with a sample-barcoded 5' primer, a second PCR was run for about 6 to 11 cycles. Each sample provided no less than 3 million CDR3-containing paired-end reads. TCRdb analysed the 5' RACE reads with MiXCR anew, one entry per CDR3 protein. The table shows about 1 million distinct CDR3 sequences, with 45% occurring only once. The CDR3 extends over 15 amino acids. The junction had 9 bases not matched to a gene; V was cut back by 7 bases and J by 2 bases. CDR1 is MNHEY, CDR2 SMNVEV, per germline (reference sequence).

The genes are TRBV27 and TRBJ2-3; 7 nucleotides line up with TRBD2. The TCR comes from a woman aged 55-70 years in good health. The source material was blood. The CDR3 loop is CASTGRGLHTDTQYF. In DNA form, the CDR3 reads TGTGCCAGCACAGGGAGGGGACTACACACAGATACGCAGTATTTT.